This entry describes one TCR beta chain. This record belongs to a study of cytomegalovirus exposure and HLA in healthy donors. Both 60 Vbeta primers and 13 Jbeta primers went into the PCR. TCRdb keeps only in-frame clones here, not all; method: immunoSEQ multiplex PCR. There are around 120,000 clones in the sample; roughly 62% occur only once, and about 1.6% lies in the top ten. With V trimmed by 1 base and J by 0 bases, 11 bases remained unmatched. Germline V gene sequence: CDR1 LGHNA, CDR2 YSLEER. The CDR3 totals 20 residues. The sequenced sample consisted of PBMCs. The receptor comes from a man aged 30 to 45 in good health and CMV-seropositive. V and J are TRBV4-3 and TRBJ2-6; TRBD2 agrees at 8 bases. In DNA form, the CDR3 reads TGCGCCAGCAGCCAAGGTCCCATTTCTAGCGGGTACTCTGGGGCCAACGTCCTGACTTTC. Translated, it gives CASSQGPISSGYSGANVLTF.